This is a list of T cell receptor beta chains from one sample in a study of spatial heterogeneity in lung cancer. TCRdb analysed the 5' RACE reads with MiXCR anew, one entry per CDR3 protein. The data contain 13,000 or so distinct CDR3 sequences, over 3% of them singletons. The input for sequencing was lung tumor tissue, taken at surgery. The receptors originated from a male donor with early-stage non-small cell lung cancer. CDR3s include the opening cysteine and the closing phenylalanine or tryptophan. D genes are given only for firm matches. Where a row states a size, it is once, few, many or the class of an expanded clone; other rows omit it.

>TRBV19|TRBJ1-5|TRBD1|few
TGTGCCAGTAGTATTCTTGGACAGGGTCGTTGTCAGCCCCAGCATTTT
CASSILGQGRCQPQHF
>TRBV3-1|TRBJ2-7|NA|few
TGTGCCAGCAGCCAAGATCGTCGCAGCTACGAGCAGTACTTC
CASSQDRRSYEQYF
>TRBV30|TRBJ1-2|NA|NA
TGTGCCTGGAGTGTACCCTCTGGGATTCGAGCTAACTATGGCTACACCTTC
CAWSVPSGIRANYGYTF
>TRBV20-1|TRBJ2-7|TRBD2|few
TGCAGTGCTAGAAGTCCCGGGACTAGCGGGAGGGCCCACGAGCAGTACTTC
CSARSPGTSGRAHEQYF
>TRBV6-6|TRBJ1-1|NA|many
TGTGCCAGCAGGCAGGGAATGCGGAACACTGAAGCTTTCTTT
CASRQGMRNTEAFF
>TRBV27|TRBJ2-6|NA|NA
TGTGCCAGCAGTTCAAGCAGGGCGCGGGGGGCCAACGTCCTGACTTTC
CASSSSRARGANVLTF
>TRBV20-1|TRBJ2-3|TRBD2|many
TGCAGTACAATCAGAGCGGGGGACACAGATACGCAGTATTTT
CSTIRAGDTDTQYF
>TRBV4-1|TRBJ1-1|TRBD1|many
TGCGCCAGCAGCCAAGACACAGGGGGCGCCCCTAGGGACACTGAAGCTTTCTTT
CASSQDTGGAPRDTEAFF
>TRBV20-1|TRBJ2-3|TRBD2|NA
TGCAGTGCTAGAGAGCGGGGAGGGCGCGATACGCAGTATTTT
CSARERGGRDTQYF
>TRBV5-8|TRBJ2-4|NA|many
TGTGCCAGCAGCTTGGCCGGGGTTTCCATTCAGTACTTC
CASSLAGVSIQYF
>TRBV20-1|TRBJ2-3|TRBD2|many
TGCAGTGCTGAACTAGCGGCAAACACAGATACGCAGTATTTT
CSAELAANTDTQYF
>TRBV20-1|TRBJ1-1|NA|many
TGCAGTGCTTGGGACGCGGGGACGGGAGTGAGTGACACTGAAGCTTTCTTT
CSAWDAGTGVSDTEAFF
>TRBV12-3/TRBV12-4|TRBJ2-1|NA|NA
TGTGCCAGCAGTTTAGCGGGAGGCTCCTACAATGAGCAGTTCTTC
CASSLAGGSYNEQFF
>TRBV5-1|TRBJ2-2|TRBD1|few
TGCGCCAGCAGCTCAAGGACAGGGTTCACCGGGGAGCTGTTTTTT
CASSSRTGFTGELFF
>TRBV6-1|TRBJ2-7|NA|few
TGTGCCAGCAGTGCGGGTCTAAATTGCTACGAGCAGTACTTC
CASSAGLNCYEQYF
>TRBV6-5|TRBJ2-1|TRBD2|medium-sized
TGTGCCAGCAGGACTAGCGGGAGACGTTACAATGAGCAGTTCTTC
CASRTSGRRYNEQFF
>TRBV20-1|TRBJ2-4|NA|many
TGCAGTGCTAGAGAGGCGCAGGCCAAAAACATTCAGTACTTC
CSAREAQAKNIQYF
>TRBV10-3|TRBJ2-5|NA|many
TGTGCCATCAGTGAGTCATCGCAGGGATGGGAGACCCAGTACTTC
CAISESSQGWETQYF
>TRBV7-3|TRBJ2-2|TRBD1|many
TGTGCCAGCAGCTCCGTAGGACAGGGGGCGCGAAGGAACACCGGGGAGCTGTTTTTT
CASSSVGQGARRNTGELFF
>TRBV18|TRBJ2-5|TRBD2|many
TGTGCCAGCTCACCTCCTAGCGGGGGAGCCCTACAAGAGACCCAGTACTTC
CASSPPSGGALQETQYF
>TRBV6-2/TRBV6-3|TRBJ1-3|NA|few
TGTGTCAGCATCCGGGCCAGCTCTGGAAACACCATATATTTT
CVSIRASSGNTIYF
>TRBV20-1|TRBJ1-4|TRBD1|few
TGCAGTGCTGGGAATAGTACAGGGGGCGGTAATGAAAAACTGTTTTTT
CSAGNSTGGGNEKLFF
>TRBV10-3|TRBJ2-5|TRBD2|few
TGTGCCATCAGTGGGACTAGCGGGACGGGGGTAAAAGAGACCCAGTACTTC
CAISGTSGTGVKETQYF
>TRBV20-1|TRBJ1-5|TRBD1|many
TGCAGTGCCGCCCCGGGACAGGGCCCAAATCAGCCCCAGCATTTT
CSAAPGQGPNQPQHF
>TRBV12-3/TRBV12-4|TRBJ2-5|TRBD2|many
TGTGCCAGCAGTCCTTCTAGCGGGGGGGCCGAGACCCAGTACTTC
CASSPSSGGAETQYF
>TRBV20-1|TRBJ1-1|NA|many
TGCAGTGCCCAGACGGGGAACACTGAAGCTTTCTTT
CSAQTGNTEAFF
>TRBV7-2|TRBJ1-1|NA|few
TGTGCCAGCAGCTTAGGAGGGAGTGCCACTGAAGCTTTCTTT
CASSLGGSATEAFF
>TRBV6-2/TRBV6-3|TRBJ1-6|NA|many
TGTGCCAGCAGTTACTATCAGTCGGATTCACCCCTCCACTTT
CASSYYQSDSPLHF
>TRBV4-1|TRBJ2-5|NA|many
TGCGCCAGCAGCCAAGATCGAAGGGTTCGGGAGACCCAGTACTTC
CASSQDRRVRETQYF
>TRBV10-2|TRBJ2-2|TRBD1|many
TGCGCCACCCGGGACAGGGGACACGGGGAGCTGTTTTTT
CATRDRGHGELFF
>TRBV7-2|TRBJ1-2|NA|NA
TGTGCCAGCAGCTTACAGCTTAACTATGGCTACACCTTC
CASSLQLNYGYTF
>TRBV5-1|TRBJ2-2|TRBD1|many
TGCGCCAGCAGCTCGGGACAGGGGTATACCGGGGAGCTGTTTTTT
CASSSGQGYTGELFF
>TRBV20-1|TRBJ2-3|NA|many
TGCAGTGCTAGACTTGGAGATACGCAGTATTTT
CSARLGDTQYF
>TRBV18|TRBJ2-4|NA|many
TGTGCCAGCTCCCAGGGGGCCAAAAACATTCAGTACTTC
CASSQGAKNIQYF
>TRBV7-2|TRBJ1-5|NA|many
TGTGCCAGCAGCTCCCGACAGTGGCAGCCCCAGCATTTT
CASSSRQWQPQHF
>TRBV6-5|TRBJ1-1|NA|many
TGTGCCAGCAGTCCCGGCCGAAACGAAGCTTTCTTT
CASSPGRNEAFF
>TRBV4-1|TRBJ1-5|NA|medium-sized
TGCGCCAGCAGCCAAGGGTCGGGCAATCAGCCCCAGCATTTT
CASSQGSGNQPQHF
>TRBV6-5|TRBJ1-1|NA|many
TGTGCCAGCAGTACGAGACAAAACACTGAAGCTTTCTTT
CASSTRQNTEAFF
>TRBV3-1|TRBJ1-2|NA|many
TGTGCCAGCAGCCAAGGAAGTTCGAACGCCCGTGGCGACACCTTC
CASSQGSSNARGDTF
>TRBV6-1|TRBJ2-2|NA|NA
TGTGCCAGCGGAAAACAGGGTCGGAACACCGGGGAGCTGTTTTTT
CASGKQGRNTGELFF
>TRBV3-1|TRBJ2-6|NA|many
TGTGCCAGCAGCCAGGGTGCTAATGGGGCCAACGTCCTGACTTTC
CASSQGANGANVLTF
>TRBV29-1|TRBJ1-2|NA|many
TGCAGCGTTGAAGTCCGAAGCGCTAACTATGGCTACACCTTC
CSVEVRSANYGYTF